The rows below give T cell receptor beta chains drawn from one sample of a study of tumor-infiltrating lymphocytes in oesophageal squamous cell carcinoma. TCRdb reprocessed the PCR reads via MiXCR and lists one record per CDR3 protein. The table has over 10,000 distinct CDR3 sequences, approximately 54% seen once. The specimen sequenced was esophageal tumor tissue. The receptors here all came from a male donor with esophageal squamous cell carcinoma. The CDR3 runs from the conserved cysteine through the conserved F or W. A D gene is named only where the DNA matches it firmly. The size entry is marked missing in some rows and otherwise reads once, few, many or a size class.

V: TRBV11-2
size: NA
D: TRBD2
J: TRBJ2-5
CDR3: CASSLKPGTSGGIGETQYF

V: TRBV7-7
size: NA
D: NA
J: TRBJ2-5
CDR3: CASSLDGGTQYF

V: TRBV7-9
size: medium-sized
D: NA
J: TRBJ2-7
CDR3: CASSLTGSPYEQYF

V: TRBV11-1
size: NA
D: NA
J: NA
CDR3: CASSSSSARNEQYF

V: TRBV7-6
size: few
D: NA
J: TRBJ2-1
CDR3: CASSQGGDEQFF

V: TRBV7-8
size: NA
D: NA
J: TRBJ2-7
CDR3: CASSLGVFGYEQYF

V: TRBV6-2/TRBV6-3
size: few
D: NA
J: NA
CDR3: CASSYSPNYEQFF

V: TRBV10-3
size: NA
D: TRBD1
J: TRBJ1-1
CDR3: CAIRRDRGRNTEAFF

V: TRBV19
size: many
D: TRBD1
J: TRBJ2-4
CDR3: CASQGQGENIQYF

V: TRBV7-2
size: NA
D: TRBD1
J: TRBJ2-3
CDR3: CASAYLDREPSDTQYF

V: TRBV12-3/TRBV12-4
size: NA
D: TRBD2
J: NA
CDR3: CASSFSGGAYEQYF

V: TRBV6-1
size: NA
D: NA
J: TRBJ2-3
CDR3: CASSDGGSSDTQYF

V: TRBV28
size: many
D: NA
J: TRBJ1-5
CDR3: CASSLDSNQPQHF

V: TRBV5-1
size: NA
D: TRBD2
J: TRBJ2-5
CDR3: CASSSGLAGGIQETQYF

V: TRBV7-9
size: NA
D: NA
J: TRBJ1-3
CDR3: CASSLGSHASGNTIYF

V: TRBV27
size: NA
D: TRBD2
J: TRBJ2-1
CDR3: CASTSASGDNEQFF

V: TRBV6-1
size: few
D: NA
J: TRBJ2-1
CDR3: CASSVDTSSYNEQFF

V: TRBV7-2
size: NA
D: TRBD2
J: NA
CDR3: CASSLQTSGGETQYF

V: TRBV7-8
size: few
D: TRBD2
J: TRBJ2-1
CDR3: CASSSSTSGNGREQFF

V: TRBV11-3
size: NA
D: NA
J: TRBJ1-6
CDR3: CVSSLAPGLEVHEQYF

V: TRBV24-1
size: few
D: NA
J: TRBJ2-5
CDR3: CATSRTDLYQETQYF

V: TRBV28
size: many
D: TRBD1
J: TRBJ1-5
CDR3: CASSLYRQGASWQPQHF

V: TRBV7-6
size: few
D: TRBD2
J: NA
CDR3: CASSLGFWRGGSNEQFF

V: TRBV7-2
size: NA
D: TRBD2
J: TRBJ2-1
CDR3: CASSFFSGTYNEQFF

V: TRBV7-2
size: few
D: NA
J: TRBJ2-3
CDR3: CASSPLPSTDTQYF

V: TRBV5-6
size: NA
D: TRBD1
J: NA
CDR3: CASSLAAGTGKTKTQYF

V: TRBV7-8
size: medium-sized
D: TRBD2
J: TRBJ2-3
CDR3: CASSLALLAGGRTDTQYF

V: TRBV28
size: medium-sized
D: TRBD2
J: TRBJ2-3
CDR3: CASSFLAGTDTQYF

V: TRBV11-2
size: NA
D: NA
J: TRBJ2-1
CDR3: CASSSQGGADTQFF

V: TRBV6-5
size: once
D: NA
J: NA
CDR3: CASSRGAGLSYNEQFF

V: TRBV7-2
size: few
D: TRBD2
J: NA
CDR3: CASSLGSGSGLYNEQFF

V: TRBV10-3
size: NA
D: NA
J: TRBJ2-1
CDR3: CAISESMVDAEINEQFF

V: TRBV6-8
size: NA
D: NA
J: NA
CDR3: CASSRDTVAGEQFF

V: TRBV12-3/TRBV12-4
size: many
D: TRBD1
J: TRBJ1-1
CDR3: CASRTTGVRTEAFF

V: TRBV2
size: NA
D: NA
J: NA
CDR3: CASSWDQSEQYF

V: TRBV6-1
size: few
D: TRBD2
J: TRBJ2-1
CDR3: CASSVGLVSVEQFF

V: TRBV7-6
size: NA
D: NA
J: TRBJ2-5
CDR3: CASGTRAPRDNEQYF

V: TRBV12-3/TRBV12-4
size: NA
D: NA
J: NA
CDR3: CASRPRTASNYGYTF

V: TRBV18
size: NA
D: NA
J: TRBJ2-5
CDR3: CASSPGVETQYF

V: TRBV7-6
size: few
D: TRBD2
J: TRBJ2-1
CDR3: CASSTSGVYNEQFF

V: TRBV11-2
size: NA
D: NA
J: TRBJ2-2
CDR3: CASSRNRNTGELFF